The present T cell receptor beta chain was sequenced within a study of siplizumab effects on memory and regulatory T cells. Study-wide results and caveats: In siplizumab conditions, mappable alloreactive CD4+ clones averaged about 69% Treg-derived, against roughly 25% in controls. Naive T cell populations appeared to exhibit greater diversity than memory cells and appeared to be major alloresponse contributors. The drug siplizumab significantly decreased the alloreactive sequences that could be traced to unstimulated CD4+ memory cells. Mapping to unstimulated subsets was achieved for only a minor fraction of alloreactive clones.

In the case of this clone: Its antigen is not known. Other DNA sequences in this specimen translate into the identical CDR3.

The CDR3 runs to 12 residues. Germline V lookup: CDR1 MNHNS, CDR2 SASEGT. The germline V and J ends were trimmed by 1 base and 13 bases, with 13 bases remaining between them. The repertoire was sequenced with immunoSEQ multiplex PCR; TCRdb's copy has only in-frame clones and lacks some. Of some 120,000 clones in the sample, 93% were seen once. Input material: non-Treg CD4+ T cells sorted from blood. The rearrangement joins TRBV6-1 to TRBJ1-1, with a tentative D call TRBD1 (6 bases). This receptor was identified in a human donor in good health. The CDR3 DNA follows: TGTGCCAGCAGTGAAGGGCGGGGGCAGGGTTTCTTT. Its translation: CASSEGRGQGFF.